Sequencing of this TCR beta chain was carried out in a study of blood T cell repertoires in COVID-19. About the study: T cells, B-cell-depleted T cells, or PBMCs supplied cDNA or gDNA.

Here immunoSEQ multiplex PCR was the method, and the copy in TCRdb shows in-frame clones only, minus some. The sample lists roughly 98,000 clones; approximately 92% were seen once. This clone was observed once. Trimming cost V 1 base and J 8 bases, with 14 bases left between them. The CDR3 contains 14 residues. Germline lookup yields CDR1 MNHNS and CDR2 SASEGT. The chain joins TRBV6-1 to TRBJ1-2; no firm D call. The receptor was derived from a woman aged 55-70 years with active COVID-19. The sample consisted of peripheral blood. CDR3 nucleotide sequence: TGTGCCAGCAGTGAAGGGTGGCAGACAAGAGGCTACACCTTC. It translates to CASSEGWQTRGYTF.